These 11 T cell receptor beta chains originate from one sample sequenced in a study of T-cell reconstitution after alpha-beta-depleted transplantation in children. A TCRbeta library incorporating unique molecular identifiers was prepared. In TCRdb, the PCR reads were re-called with MiXCR into one record per CDR3 protein. The data show roughly 610,000 distinct CDR3 sequences, with roughly a tenth seen just once and around 4% held by the top ten. The sequences come from PBMCs from the stem cell graft donor, collected from the stem cell graft. All receptors come from a human donor who donated a stem cell graft to a child with acute myeloid leukemia.

This clonotype came up many times. This chain links TRBV2 with TRBJ1-2, with TRBD1 identical over 7 bases. V was clipped by 7 bases and J by 4 bases; unmatched bases: 12. The germline gives CDR1 SNHLY, CDR2 FYNNEI. CDR3 length: 15 amino acids. Here the CDR3 DNA reads TGTGCCAGCACCCGCTTCACGACAGGGATCTATGGCTACACCTTC. It translates to CASTRFTTGIYGYTF.

A few counts support this clonotype. The DNA for the CDR3 is TGCGCCAGCACCCTTGGGGGGGATCGCTATGGCTACACCTTC. Translation gives CASTLGGDRYGYTF. The chain links TRBV10-2 to TRBJ1-2, with D possibly TRBD1 on 5 matching bases. The germline V gene encodes CDR1 WSHSY and CDR2 SAAADI. The CDR3 is 14 amino acids. Trimming removed 7 bases at V and 4 bases at J, with 16 bases between.

This clonotype has at least ten counts. J is TRBJ2-1 and V is TRBV6-1; D is undetermined. The CDR3 extends over 14 amino acids. V dropped 10 bases and J dropped 2 bases, with 15 bases sitting between them. The germline V gene encodes CDR1 MNHNS and CDR2 SASEGT. CDR3 sequence: CATLRPYPYNEQFF. CDR3 nucleotides: TGTGCCACTCTGCGGCCTTATCCCTACAATGAGCAGTTCTTC.

This clonotype was found many times. The chain recombines TRBV12-3 or TRBV12-4 with TRBJ2-7; D remains unclear. The CDR3 totals 16 residues. V lost 5 bases and J 5 bases, leaving 22 bases between the germline ends. CDR3 loop: CASSPPSARWVDEQYF. CDR3 in DNA: TGTGCCAGCAGTCCCCCTTCGGCTAGATGGGTTGACGAGCAGTACTTC.

This clonotype showed up many times. The rearrangement joins TRBV28 to TRBJ1-1, with 9 bases fitting TRBD1. This CDR3 comprises 15 residues. Germline-derived CDR1 and CDR2 are MDHEN and SYDVKM. V shed 3 bases and J 3 bases; nucleotides not matched to a gene: 5. The DNA for the CDR3 is TGTGCCAGCAGTTTCGGGGACAGGGAGGACACTGAAGCTTTCTTT. Its translation is CASSFGDREDTEAFF.

This clonotype was seen at least ten times. The rearrangement joins TRBV20-1 to TRBJ2-1; 9 nucleotides line up with TRBD1. V was pared by 4 bases and J by 8 bases, with 18 bases of the junction left unmatched. This CDR3 is 17 amino acids long. Germline V gene data show CDR1 as DFQATT and CDR2 as SNEGSKA (reference sequence). This chain's CDR3 is CSAINRQGGRIRDEQFF. Here the CDR3 DNA reads TGCAGTGCTATTAATAGACAGGGGGGACGTATTAGGGATGAGCAGTTCTTC.

For the CDR3, the DNA is TGCAGCGTGAGGTCGGGATGGACTAGCACAGATACGCAGTATTTT. Amino acids: CSVRSGWTSTDTQYF. The chain carries TRBV29-1 and TRBJ2-3; the D gene is possibly TRBD2 (5 bases). Germline CDR1 SQVTM, CDR2 ANQGSEA. With 6 bases removed from V and 0 bases from J, the gap between germline ends came to 16 bases. The CDR3 is 15 amino acids.

The rearrangement links TRBV6-1 to TRBJ2-3, with a tentative D call TRBD1 (5 bases). The CDR3 sequence is 17 residues long. Germline V gene lookup returns CDR1 MNHNS and CDR2 SASEGT. V was trimmed by 1 base and J by 0 bases, leaving 14 bases between them. The CDR3 spells CASSEVTGPYSTDTQYF. The CDR3 bases are TGTGCCAGCAGTGAAGTCACAGGACCCTATAGCACAGATACGCAGTATTTT.

V usage is TRBV20-1 and J usage is TRBJ2-5; 10 nucleotides line up with TRBD2. J lost 9 bases, V lost 5 bases, and 9 bases had no gene match. The CDR3 is made up of 13 amino acids. The germline CDR1 and CDR2 sequences are DFQATT and SNEGSKA (reference sequence). In DNA, the CDR3 is TGCAGTGCTCCCAATAGAGCGGGAGGGTCCCAGTACTTC. Protein sequence: CSAPNRAGGSQYF.

In this sample, this clonotype turned up a few times. V usage is TRBV29-1 and J usage is TRBJ2-1; D is possibly TRBD1 (5 bases). The CDR3 runs to 17 residues. From germline, CDR1 is SQVTM and CDR2 ANQGSEA. V was pared by 0 bases and J by 1 base, with 16 bases between. In nucleotides, the CDR3 is TGCAGCGTTGAAGATCGGTTTCAGGGTAATTCCTACAATGAGCAGTTCTTC. Translating gives CSVEDRFQGNSYNEQFF.

The rearrangement joins TRBV3-1 to TRBJ1-1; D gene ambiguous. The CDR3 length is 16 residues. The V gene lost 2 bases and the J gene lost 0 bases, with 13 bases spanning the gap. Germline CDR1 reads LGHDT; CDR2 reads YNNKEL (reference sequence). In nucleotides, the CDR3 is TGTGCCAGCAGCCAACGGGCAGTTGGGTTGAACACTGAAGCTTTCTTT. Its translation is CASSQRAVGLNTEAFF.